The present TCR beta chain was sequenced within a study of cytomegalovirus exposure and HLA in healthy donors (dated by TCRdb to about 2017). Study-wide context: An earlier analysis of approximately 590 of the donors reported roughly 270 Gb of sequence data and 120 million or so unique TCR beta sequences from about 180 million T cells. An early release that covered about 600 HLA-typed donors contained approximately 320 gigabases of sequencing data and tens of millions of unique TCR sequences. Of the roughly 400 genotyped donors, over 70% fell in the genetic ancestry cluster associated with self-reported Caucasian donors. The aim of the study was to test whether cataloging public T cell receptors could identify signatures of past pathogen exposure. The study used immunosequencing to profile the T cell repertoires of approximately 690 subjects and linked those repertoires to cytomegalovirus serostatus. Besides the first cohort of approximately 670 subjects, a separate validation cohort made up of over a hundred different subjects was used. To predict cytomegalovirus infection status, the study combined high-throughput TCR immunosequencing, statistical association of individual TCRs with disease status, and machine learning. A later analysis re-analyzed previously published TCR beta repertoires from 666 donors and added high-resolution HLA genotyping to study TCR occurrence patterns. Rather than using new phenotypic data, the later analysis identified candidate immune exposures from TCR beta sequences and from how often those sequences occurred across donors. In an earlier analysis of around 540 of the donors, high-throughput TCR beta sequencing was used to judge whether each TCR beta V gene segment behaved as functional or pseudogenic. Alongside the repertoire data, information on donor age, sex, ethnicity and CMV serostatus was compiled. Genome-wide SNP genotypes for about 65% of the roughly 670 donors were used in a later genetic analysis, which treated that subset as a discovery cohort. Every repertoire in the discovery cohort had been generated on one and the same sequencing platform. HLA typing included class I and class II loci at four-digit resolution. The number of donors typed differed by locus, with about 629-630 for A, B, C, DRB1 and DQB1, around 500 for DQA1, over 600 for DPA1, and around 460 for DPB1. Four to six DR-DQ haplotypes were handled as single units for association and clustering, since linkage in the cohort was strong. Across around 400 genotyped donors of the cohort, an average of approximately 220,000 unique TCR beta nucleotide sequences per donor were sequenced, and roughly 20% of those sequences were non-productive.

The cohort comprised around 700 healthy bone marrow donors. At the time of sampling, all cohort members were nominally healthy, though unrecorded immune exposures were likely present. The donor tested CMV seropositive and was one of the 289 seropositive cohort members. Every donor gave a peripheral blood sample, and the peripheral blood mononuclear cells from that sample were used for TCR beta sequencing. The Qiagen DNeasy Blood Extraction Kit was used to extract genomic DNA from the blood cell samples. As concerns this clone: Its antigen is still unknown. The input lacks base qualities; no much larger clone sits a single base away.

Study-wide findings and limitations: A total of some 180 TCR beta chains were listed by the study as associated with cytomegalovirus. Because HLA typing was missing for some donors at each locus, association tests included only the typed subset. V-gene and J-gene trimming of TCR beta chains was associated with a missense DCLRE1C variant in a later genetic analysis, and the association was replicated in an independent cohort. A cluster of highly shared sequence variants was judged likely to be a technical artifact of the sequencing pipeline. Linkage disequilibrium might explain the correlated functional status among segregating V segments, but an unknown experimental factor could not be ruled out. The authors suggested that the approach could potentially be extended to other disease states and immunological phenotypes. A later analysis found that most CMV-associated TCR beta chains appeared HLA-restricted, with HLA associations seemingly driven largely by CMV exposure. A further reported finding was that TCR beta sequences accurately predicted the HLA-A and HLA-B alleles for most subjects in the first cohort. According to a later analysis, TCR association rates differed among HLA loci, with DRB1 alleles showing the most associated TCRs and HLA-C alleles showing the fewest. Roughly uniform sequencing depth across donors was assumed in presence/absence analyses, although this assumption may not hold. Compared with the approximately 600-donor mean, donors in an Asian-associated ancestry cluster had fewer N-insertions in productive TCRs, according to a later genetic analysis. An earlier analysis of approximately 590 of the donors showed that most TCR beta V segments appeared in productive rearrangements either about 87% or about 30% of the time, which broadly matched IMGT annotations. Immune exposure information for the cohort was limited to CMV serostatus. Only TCR beta chains were sequenced in this cohort, and the absence of alpha or paired-chain data limited detectable features. Strong co-occurrence of HLA alleles, especially DR and DQ, made assigning TCR associations to individual alleles difficult. Compared with equally common non-associated chains, HLA-associated TCR beta chains in a later analysis were more clonally expanded and had lower generation probabilities. In a later analysis, several top co-occurrence clusters were reported to appear linked to parvovirus B19, influenza, CMV and Epstein-Barr virus. In both the original and validation cohorts, the classifier was reported to diagnose cytomegalovirus status with high specificity and sensitivity. In vitro tests confirmed that three of the cytomegalovirus-associated TCR beta chains recognize cytomegalovirus antigens. Some 16 rarely observed V segments, including chromosome 9 orphons, were excluded from the earlier analysis of several hundred of the donors because counts were too low. Most TCR sequences were observed very rarely across donors, whereas some public TCRs were present in many individuals. In a later analysis, over 15,000 TCR beta sequences were associated with specific HLA alleles at a false discovery rate of 0.05. Some IMGT-functional V segments, including TRBV6-2 and TRBV6-3, could not be told apart with the 87-base-pair reads, so those segments were excluded.

The library was built by means of the immunoSEQ multiplex PCR assay. A mixture of 60 forward primers for TCR Vbeta segments and 13 reverse primers for TCR Jbeta segments was used in the multiplex PCR. The CDR3 region of rearranged TCR beta genes was amplified from genomic DNA with a multiplex PCR assay. On the Illumina HiSeq System, the amplified TCR beta libraries were sequenced as 87-base-pair reads. In the source study's methods: Across the 500 to 700 repertoires, a later analysis counted approximately 83 million unique TCR beta chains, 9.5 million to 12 million of which were shared by at least two donors. To remove PCR and sequencing errors, raw reads were error-corrected and collapsed into unique sequences using a nearest-neighbor algorithm that merged closely related sequences. Alignment of CDR3 sequences to IMGT reference sequences was used to assign V, D and J gene segments. For a sequence to be retained, at least a six-nucleotide match to both a V gene segment and a J gene segment was required. Rearrangements were called productive when the CDR3 lacked stop codons and stayed in frame with V and J; all others were non-productive. CDR3 was defined according to IMGT convention as the region running from the second conserved V-encoded cysteine to the conserved J-encoded phenylalanine. The earlier analysis of fewer than 700 of the donors excluded sequences that lacked an unambiguous match to a single V gene segment. An earlier analysis of fewer than 650 of the donors classified V segments as functional when productive rearrangements were above 56.7% and as segregating when the standard deviation between donors was above 5%. A statistical classification framework was developed to diagnose cytomegalovirus status using the catalog of TCR beta chain sequences. V and J gene assignment, in a later analysis, came from comparing TCR nucleotide sequences with IMGT/GENE-DB human TR gene sequences. In a later analysis, CDR3 sequences and most-parsimonious VDJ recombination scenarios were assigned using the TCRdist pipeline. In a later analysis, each TCR beta chain was defined by its CDR3 amino acid sequence together with its V-gene family, and reads without a unique V-gene family were excluded. A later analysis removed 550 to 700 highly shared, low-generation-probability nucleotide sequences to deal with suspected cross-contamination and a sequencing artifact. For each public chain, a later analysis derived a clonal expansion index from normalized ranks of inferred template counts within each repertoire. In a later analysis, generation probabilities were computed with a VDJ recombination model fitted to out-of-frame rearrangements, and the resulting probabilities were checked against IGoR. A later analysis scored TCR-TCR, TCR-HLA and TCR-CMV co-occurrence with hypergeometric tests, applying a repertoire-size bias correction to TCR pairs. A later analysis estimated false discovery rates by permuting HLA or CMV assignments 20 times. A later analysis grouped co-occurring TCRs with DBSCAN, adding TCRdist sequence similarity when clustering within HLA-allele-positive subsets. For co-occurrence clustering, repertoires with fewer than 30,000 or more than 120,000 public chains were excluded, along with several repertoires with anomalous nucleotide sharing. This is the immuneACCESS table as TCRdb keeps it, with only in-frame sequences that have V and J called. A part of the clones is gone; compared with another copy, unresolved V genes explain less than half, and the rest is unexplained. From that table come the V and J calls and clone size; the DNA was used to work out D and trimming. The sample table contains about 150,000 clones; only one count was recorded for roughly 85% of them. 5% to 8.5% of the sample goes to the ten largest clones.

The germline V gene encodes CDR1 ENHRY and CDR2 SYGVKD. From the cysteine up to the phenylalanine, the CDR3 has a length of 14 residues. The kept DNA is CDR3 alone, 42 bases in frame from the first base. V lost 0 bases and J lost 0 bases; the stretch between them is 6 bases long. The sequencing sample was made of PBMCs. The V and J segments used are TRBV10-3 and TRBJ2-7, and perhaps TRBD1 as D gene, on 6 matching bases. The clonotype originates from a man in his forties in good health and CMV-seropositive. The sequence in DNA is TGTGCCATCAGTGAGTCGGGGGCCTCCTACGAGCAGTACTTC. It codes for CAISESGASYEQYF.